This T cell receptor (beta chain) emerged from a study of naive and memory T cell subsets. Whole-study findings and limits: Naive and memory repertoire findings lacked a ground truth for validation. In naive cells, over 85% of TCR sequences were seen only once.

Cells stained for CD3, CD4, CD8, CD45RA and CD27 were sorted into four subsets. An equimolar mix of two oligonucleotides served as the beta constant-region primer for TRBC1 and TRBC2. The ligated cDNA underwent four PCR rounds using SP2 and nested alpha and beta constant-region primers. TCRdb recomputed calls from the UMI-ligation and nested PCR reads with MiXCR, one row per CDR3 protein. The sample records some 110,000 distinct CDR3 sequences, 35% to 40% being singletons. CDR1 and CDR2 (germline): MDHEN, SYDVKM. V shed 4 bases and J 4 bases; nucleotides not matched to a gene: 4. The CDR3 extends over 14 amino acids. To note about this clonotype: Its cognate antigen is unknown.

This sequence originates from a human donor in good health. The sample was central memory CD4+ T cells from blood. V is TRBV28 and J is TRBJ2-3; 8 nucleotides match TRBD2. The CDR3 DNA reads as TGTGCCAGCAGTTCGGGACTAGAGGCAGATACGCAGTATTTT. This translates into CASSSGLEADTQYF. The entire variable domain, with the rest obtained from reference TRBV28 and TRBJ2-3, is as follows: DVKVTQSSRYLVKRTGEKVFLECVQDMDHENMFWYRQDPGLGLRLIYFSYDVKMKEKGDIPEGYSVSREKKERFSLILESASTNQTSMYLCASSSGLEADTQYFGPGTRLTVL.